The 28 T cell receptor beta chains reported below all come from one sample, sequenced in a study of blood T cell repertoires in COVID-19. Some clones are missing from TCRdb's copy, which holds only in-frame ones; the method was immunoSEQ multiplex PCR. This table has 300,000 to 400,000 clones, 90% appearing once. The sequenced sample was peripheral blood. Every receptor here comes from a woman under 40 with COVID-19, enrolled during active disease.

The V call is TRBV7-9, the J call TRBJ2-7, with 7 bases fitting TRBD1. Germline-derived CDR1 and CDR2 are SEHNR and FQNEAQ (reference sequence). The CDR3 extends over 13 amino acids. J was trimmed by 5 bases and V by 7 bases; bases with no gene match: 8. The CDR3 reads CASKGQGDHEQYF. CDR3 bases: TGTGCCAGCAAGGGGCAGGGGGACCACGAGCAGTACTTC.

The CDR3 here is CASSSLPEDSYGYTF. As DNA, the CDR3 is TGCGCCAGCAGCTCACTACCCGAGGACAGCTATGGCTACACCTTC. This chain links TRBV5-1 with TRBJ1-2; TRBD1 is a possible D gene (6 bases). V shed 3 bases and J shed 4 bases, with 16 bases lying between them. Germline V gene data show CDR1 as SGHRS and CDR2 as YFSETQ. The CDR3 has 15 residues.

The CDR3 region is CASRRLAGGPYEQYF. The CDR3 DNA reads TGTGCCAGCCGACGACTAGCGGGAGGGCCATACGAGCAGTACTTC. The rearrangement joins TRBV19 to TRBJ2-7; 14 bases line up with TRBD2. The CDR3 is 15 residues long. Germline assignment: CDR1 LNHDA and CDR2 SQIVND (reference sequence). After removal of 9 bases from V and 4 bases from J, the junction contained 8 bases not matched to a gene.

The rearrangement links TRBV5-5 to TRBJ2-1; possibly TRBD2 for D (6 bases). This CDR3 has 17 residues. Looked up from germline, CDR1 is SGHKS and CDR2 is YYEKEE (reference sequence). V lost 0 bases and J lost 7, with 20 bases in between. The CDR3 DNA reads TGTGCCAGCAGCTTGGTCGCTAGCGTCGTTCTTCCGAATGAGCAGTTCTTC. Protein product: CASSLVASVVLPNEQFF.

Turning to this clone: The junction does not match germline at one end; this may be a read error. This sequence joins TRBV19 and TRBJ1-1; D possibly corresponds to TRBD1 (5 bases). Germline V gene data show CDR1 as LNHDA and CDR2 as SQIVND (reference sequence). There are 16 residues in the CDR3. CDR3 amino acids: CASRIRRDSGYTEAFF. For the CDR3, the DNA is TGTGCCAGTCGTATCCGCAGGGATAGCGGTTACACTGAAGCTTTCTTT.

V and J are TRBV20-1 and TRBJ1-2; 7 bases align to TRBD1. The ends lost 3 bases at V and 6 bases at J; junction bases unmatched: 7. This CDR3 region has 13 residues. The germline V gene has CDR1 DFQATT and CDR2 SNEGSKA (reference sequence). The CDR3 sequence is CSASPTGKDGYTF. The CDR3 DNA reads as TGCAGTGCTAGTCCGACAGGGAAAGATGGCTACACCTTC.

The genes are TRBV6-6 and TRBJ2-1; 8 nucleotides agree with TRBD2. The CDR3 loop spans 14 amino acids. The V gene's germline CDR1 is MNHNY and CDR2 SVGAGI (reference sequence). V lost 4 bases to trimming and J lost 3 bases; unmatched junction nucleotides: 2. This CDR3 is CASSSGLVYNEQFF. CDR3 nucleotides: TGTGCCAGCAGTTCGGGACTAGTCTACAATGAGCAGTTCTTC.

The J gene is TRBJ1-1, the V gene TRBV19; D gene uncertain. The germline gives CDR1 LNHDA, CDR2 SQIVND (reference sequence). This CDR3 is built from 11 residues. The CDR3 loop is CMSRQTTEAFF. In DNA, the CDR3 is TGTATGTCGAGGCAGACCACTGAAGCTTTCTTT.

This chain links TRBV5-1 with TRBJ1-2, with D possibly matching TRBD1 (6 bases). The CDR3 consists of 14 residues. The germline gives CDR1 SGHRS, CDR2 YFSETQ. Trimming took 5 bases from V and 4 from J, leaving 15 bases between them. The CDR3 nucleotides are TGCGCCAGCAGGGACGAGGGGGGGACCTATGGCTACACCTTC. Its translation is CASRDEGGTYGYTF.

This clone turned up a few times. As DNA, the CDR3 is TGTGCCTGGAGTGTTAAGGACTCTCACACCGGGGAGCTGTTTTTT. This translates into CAWSVKDSHTGELFF. V gene TRBV30 combines with J gene TRBJ2-2; D might be TRBD2 (5 bases). Germline CDR1 and CDR2: GTSNPN and SVGIG (reference sequence). V was cut by 0 bases and J by 3 bases, with 11 bases left in between. CDR3 length: 15 residues.

V gene TRBV6-2 or TRBV6-3 combines with J gene TRBJ1-4, with 9 positions matching TRBD1. Trimming cost V 4 bases and J 3 bases; bases outside gene matches: 12. This CDR3 comprises 18 residues. CDR1 is MNHEY, CDR2 SVGEGT, per germline. Here the CDR3 DNA reads TGTGCCAGCAGTTCGAGGACAGGGGCAACGAGAGCTAATGAAAAACTGTTTTTT. It translates to CASSSRTGATRANEKLFF.

The V gene is TRBV30, the J gene TRBJ2-7; 8 nucleotides line up with TRBD2. V lost 1 base and J lost 5; bases outside the gene matches: 7. The CDR3 has 14 residues. The V gene's germline CDR1 is GTSNPN and CDR2 SVGIG (reference sequence). CDR3 sequence reads: CAWSGLAYFDEQYF. CDR3 DNA: TGTGCCTGGAGTGGACTAGCGTATTTTGACGAGCAGTACTTC.

DNA for the CDR3: TGTGCCAGCAGTCTAGGGGGTACTAATGAAAAACTGTTTTTT. Its protein product is CASSLGGTNEKLFF. V is TRBV28 and J is TRBJ1-4; TRBD1 is a possible D gene (6 bases). CDR3 size: 14 residues. The V end lost 5 bases, the J end lost 2 bases, and 9 bases lay between the germline ends. CDR1 MDHEN and CDR2 SYDVKM come from the germline V gene.

The chain recombines TRBV5-6 with TRBJ2-1, with D maybe TRBD1 (5 bases). The CDR3 totals 16 residues. CDR1 and CDR2 from the germline V gene are SGHDT and YYEEEE. V was clipped by 2 bases and J by 2 bases, with 14 bases between them. The CDR3 DNA reads TGTGCCAGCAGCTTTGGGGCCTTTGGTACCTACAATGAGCAGTTCTTC. Residues: CASSFGAFGTYNEQFF.

The chain links TRBV27 to TRBJ1-5; 10 nucleotides match TRBD1. CDR3 length: 16 residues. With 4 bases clipped from V and 5 bases from J, the junction kept 8 bases outside the gene matches. Looked up from germline, CDR1 is MNHEY and CDR2 is SMNVEV (reference sequence). CDR3 amino acids: CASSSGGQGVDQPQHF. The CDR3 bases are TGTGCCAGCAGTTCTGGAGGACAGGGGGTCGATCAGCCCCAGCATTTT.

The chain uses TRBV18 and TRBJ2-2; no clear D. V was shortened by 3 bases and J by 2 bases, with 7 bases between the two germline ends. The CDR3 is made up of 14 amino acids. CDR1 is KGHSH, CDR2 LQKENI, per germline. The CDR3 DNA reads as TGTGCCAGCTCACCGGCAGGCAACACCGGGGAGCTGTTTTTT. It yields the protein CASSPAGNTGELFF.

This clone was observed a few times. The chain links TRBV9 to TRBJ2-1; TRBD2 agrees at 14 bases. The V and J ends lost 3 bases and 10 bases, in that order; junction bases with no gene match: 9. Germline V gives CDR1 SGDLS, CDR2 YYNGEE. The CDR3 length is 16 residues. The CDR3 nucleotides are TGTGCCAGCAGCGCCTTGGGGACTAGCGGGAGTCGGGAGCAGTTCTTC. Translating it yields CASSALGTSGSREQFF.

The V call is TRBV6-5, the J call TRBJ2-5, with 11 bases lining up with TRBD2. The CDR3 is 14 amino acids. V lost 6 bases, J lost 8 bases, and 8 bases stayed unmatched. From germline, CDR1 is MNHEY and CDR2 SVGAGI. The CDR3 DNA reads TGTGCCAGCAGCCGGATGACTAGCGGGGCCACCCAGTACTTC. Protein: CASSRMTSGATQYF.

V is TRBV9 and J is TRBJ1-6; tentative D call: TRBD1 (5 bases). This CDR3 has 14 residues. Trimming removed 8 bases at V and 8 bases at J, with 17 bases between. The V gene's germline CDR1 is SGDLS and CDR2 YYNGEE. The CDR3 nucleotides are TGTGCCAGTGCCCGCGGGACGGTCGATTCACCCCTCCACTTT. Its protein is CASARGTVDSPLHF.

The V and J genes are TRBV9 and TRBJ1-1, with D tentatively TRBD1 (6 bases). The V end lost 1 base, the J end lost 3 bases, and 22 bases lay between the germline ends. Germline V lookup: CDR1 SGDLS, CDR2 YYNGEE. The CDR3 contains 18 residues. The CDR3 nucleotides are TGTGCCAGCAGCGTAACCATACAGGGTGAGAGTGGAGACACTGAAGCTTTCTTT. Protein: CASSVTIQGESGDTEAFF.

The chain combines TRBV28 with TRBJ1-2; D is perhaps TRBD1 (6 bases). The V gene lost 6 bases and the J gene lost 5 bases, with 16 bases spanning the gap. Germline V CDR1 and CDR2: MDHEN, SYDVKM. The CDR3 runs 14 residues. The CDR3 bases are TGTGCCAGCAGCCCACGGGGGGGGCTATATGGCTACACCTTC. Translation: CASSPRGGLYGYTF.

The V and J genes are TRBV11-1 and TRBJ1-1; D may be TRBD1 (5 bases). Germline assignment: CDR1 SGHAT and CDR2 FQDESV (reference sequence). The CDR3 length is 15 residues. The V and J ends lost 5 bases and 3 bases respectively, with 16 bases between them. CDR3 sequence (DNA): TGTGCCAGCAGCCCCCTCTGGGGGGGAGACACTGAAGCTTTCTTT. Protein sequence: CASSPLWGGDTEAFF.

The chain is built from TRBV6-2 or TRBV6-3 and TRBJ2-7, with 14 bases fitting TRBD2. Germline V lookup: CDR1 MNHEY, CDR2 SVGEGT. Germline trimming cut 2 bases from V and 4 bases from J; bases unmatched to any gene: 19. CDR3 length: 21 residues. CDR3 coding DNA: TGTGCCAGCAGTTACGCCACCACCGGGACTAGCGGGAGAAGTGGGCAATACGAGCAGTACTTC. It encodes CASSYATTGTSGRSGQYEQYF.

The V gene is TRBV9, the J gene TRBJ2-5; TRBD2 agrees at 9 bases. Germline V gene lookup returns CDR1 SGDLS and CDR2 YYNGEE. V was clipped by 0 bases and J by 7 bases; unmatched bases: 4. The CDR3 has 14 residues. The CDR3 DNA reads as TGTGCCAGCAGCGTAGAGGCGGGAGGGCCGACCCAGTACTTC. Translation: CASSVEAGGPTQYF. Combining the CDR3 with reference TRBV9 and TRBJ2-5 gives the whole variable domain DSGVTQTPKHLITATGQRVTLRCSPRSGDLSVYWYQQSLDQGLQFLIQYYNGEERAKGNILERFSAQQFPDLHSELNLSSLELGDSALYFCASSVEAGGPTQYFGPGTRLLVL.

The chain is built from TRBV5-6 and TRBJ1-4, with D possibly TRBD1 on 6 matching bases. CDR1 SGHDT and CDR2 YYEEEE come from the germline V gene. Trimming cost V 2 bases and J 2 bases, with 10 bases left between them. The CDR3 loop spans 15 amino acids. The CDR3 sequence is CASSLQGRTNEKLFF. In nucleotides, the CDR3 is TGTGCCAGCAGCTTACAGGGTCGGACTAATGAAAAACTGTTTTTT. Combining the CDR3 with reference TRBV5-6 and TRBJ1-4 gives the whole variable domain DAGVTQSPTHLIKTRGQQVTLRCSPKSGHDTVSWYQQALGQGPQFIFQYYEEEERQRGNFPDRFSGHQFPNYSSELNVNALLLGDSALYLCASSLQGRTNEKLFFGSGTQLSVL.

There are a few counts of this clone. The V call is TRBV2, the J call TRBJ2-7; 8 positions agree with TRBD1. CDR3 length: 14 amino acids. The ends lost 6 bases at V and 2 bases at J; junction bases unmatched: 6. Germline V gene sequence: CDR1 SNHLY, CDR2 FYNNEI. The CDR3, as DNA: TGTGCCAGCAGGTCGACAGGGGTTCCCTACGAGCAGTACTTC. It codes for CASRSTGVPYEQYF. Complete variable domain (other parts from reference TRBV2 and TRBJ2-7): EPEVTQTPSHQVTQMGQEVILRCVPISNHLYFYWYRQILGQKVEFLVSFYNNEISEKSEIFDDQFSVERPDGSNFTLKIRSTKLEDSAMYFCASRSTGVPYEQYFGPGTRLTVT.

The chain joins TRBV11-3 to TRBJ2-5, with 10 bases that match TRBD2. This CDR3 contains 15 residues. V lost 5 bases to trimming and J lost 5 bases; unmatched junction nucleotides: 8. Germline assignment: CDR1 SGHNT and CDR2 YENEEA. CDR3: CASSKTSGAGETQYF. The CDR3 bases are TGTGCCAGCAGCAAAACTAGCGGGGCGGGGGAGACCCAGTACTTC.

This chain uses TRBV2 with TRBJ1-4; TRBD1 matches at 7 bases. V lost 6 bases and J lost 8; bases outside the gene matches: 9. The CDR3 is 14 amino acids. Germline CDR1 and CDR2: SNHLY and FYNNEI. CDR3 sequence: CASRLTGIGEKLFF. CDR3 nucleotide sequence: TGTGCCAGCAGGCTGACAGGGATAGGGGAAAAACTGTTTTTT. Complete variable domain (other parts from reference TRBV2 and TRBJ1-4): EPEVTQTPSHQVTQMGQEVILRCVPISNHLYFYWYRQILGQKVEFLVSFYNNEISEKSEIFDDQFSVERPDGSNFTLKIRSTKLEDSAMYFCASRLTGIGEKLFFGSGTQLSVL.